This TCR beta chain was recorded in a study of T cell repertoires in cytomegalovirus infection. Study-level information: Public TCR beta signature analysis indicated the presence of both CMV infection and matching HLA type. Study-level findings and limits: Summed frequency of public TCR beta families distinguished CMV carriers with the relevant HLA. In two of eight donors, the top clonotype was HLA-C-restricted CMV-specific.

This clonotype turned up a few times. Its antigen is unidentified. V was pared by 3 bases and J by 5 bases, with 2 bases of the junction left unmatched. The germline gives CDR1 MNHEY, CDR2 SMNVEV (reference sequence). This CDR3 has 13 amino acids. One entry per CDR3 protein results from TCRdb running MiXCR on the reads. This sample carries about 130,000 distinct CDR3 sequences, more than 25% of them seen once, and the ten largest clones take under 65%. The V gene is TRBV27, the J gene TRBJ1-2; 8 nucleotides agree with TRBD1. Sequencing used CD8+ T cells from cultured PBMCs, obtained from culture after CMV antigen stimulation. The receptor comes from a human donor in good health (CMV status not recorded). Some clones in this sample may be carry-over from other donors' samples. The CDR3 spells CASSLDREYGYTF. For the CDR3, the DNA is TGTGCCAGCAGTTTGGACAGGGAGTATGGCTACACCTTC.